This T cell receptor (beta chain) was sequenced during a study of blood T cell repertoires in COVID-19. Study details: Italy, Spain and the United States were the sources of the convalescent and acute COVID-19 samples.

The table came from immunoSEQ multiplex PCR; TCRdb's copy has only in-frame clones and leaves some out. The data contain just over 50,000 clones, approximately 84% of them singletons. The germline V gene has CDR1 MNHEY and CDR2 SVGEGT. CDR3 length: 16 amino acids. Trimming stripped 6 bases from V and 4 bases from J, with 19 bases between. The receptor was isolated from a man in his sixties or seventies with acute or convalescent COVID-19. The chain couples TRBV6-2 or TRBV6-3 to TRBJ1-5, with D unresolved. Sequencing was performed on peripheral blood. The CDR3 nucleotides read TGTGCCAGCAGCCCTATTGGAGAGGTATGGAATCAGCCCCAGCATTTT. Encoded protein: CASSPIGEVWNQPQHF.